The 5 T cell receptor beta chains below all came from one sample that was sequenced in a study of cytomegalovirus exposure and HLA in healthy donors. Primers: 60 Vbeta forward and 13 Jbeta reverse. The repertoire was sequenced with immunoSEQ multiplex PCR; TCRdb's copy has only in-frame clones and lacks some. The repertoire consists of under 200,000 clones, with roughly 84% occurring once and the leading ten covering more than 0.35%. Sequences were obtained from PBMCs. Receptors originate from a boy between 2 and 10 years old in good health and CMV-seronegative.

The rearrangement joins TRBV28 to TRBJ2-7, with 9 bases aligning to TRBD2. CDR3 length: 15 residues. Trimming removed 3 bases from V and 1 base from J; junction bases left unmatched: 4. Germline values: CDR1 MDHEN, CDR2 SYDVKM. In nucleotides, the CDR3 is TGTGCCAGCAGTTTGGACGCGGGAGGGTCCTACGAGCAGTACTTC. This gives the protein CASSLDAGGSYEQYF.

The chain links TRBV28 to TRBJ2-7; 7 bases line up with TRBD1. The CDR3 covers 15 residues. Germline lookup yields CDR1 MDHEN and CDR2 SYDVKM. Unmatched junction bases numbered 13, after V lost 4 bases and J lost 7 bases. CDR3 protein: CASSSEGRGSYEQYF. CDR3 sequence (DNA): TGTGCCAGCAGTTCCGAGGGCAGGGGGTCTTATGAGCAGTACTTC.

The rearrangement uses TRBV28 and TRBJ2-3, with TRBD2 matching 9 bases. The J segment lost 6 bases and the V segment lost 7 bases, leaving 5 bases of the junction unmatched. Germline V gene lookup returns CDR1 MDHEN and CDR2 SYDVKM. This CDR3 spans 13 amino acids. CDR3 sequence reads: CASTSGVPDTQYF. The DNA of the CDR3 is TGTGCCAGCACTAGCGGGGTGCCGGATACGCAGTATTTT.

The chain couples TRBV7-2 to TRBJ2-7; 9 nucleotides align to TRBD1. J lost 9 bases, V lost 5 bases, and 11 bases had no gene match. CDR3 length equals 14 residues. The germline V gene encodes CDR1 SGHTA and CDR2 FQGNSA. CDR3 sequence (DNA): TGTGCCAGCAGCCCCGGTGGACAGGGGAGTGTGCAGTACTTC. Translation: CASSPGGQGSVQYF.

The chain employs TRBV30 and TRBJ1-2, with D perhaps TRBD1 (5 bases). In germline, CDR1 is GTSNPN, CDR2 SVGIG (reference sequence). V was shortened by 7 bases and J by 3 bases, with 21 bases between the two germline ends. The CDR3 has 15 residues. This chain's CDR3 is CASTGTNDLYYGYTF. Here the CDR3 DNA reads TGTGCCTCAACCGGGACTAACGATCTTTACTATGGCTACACCTTC.